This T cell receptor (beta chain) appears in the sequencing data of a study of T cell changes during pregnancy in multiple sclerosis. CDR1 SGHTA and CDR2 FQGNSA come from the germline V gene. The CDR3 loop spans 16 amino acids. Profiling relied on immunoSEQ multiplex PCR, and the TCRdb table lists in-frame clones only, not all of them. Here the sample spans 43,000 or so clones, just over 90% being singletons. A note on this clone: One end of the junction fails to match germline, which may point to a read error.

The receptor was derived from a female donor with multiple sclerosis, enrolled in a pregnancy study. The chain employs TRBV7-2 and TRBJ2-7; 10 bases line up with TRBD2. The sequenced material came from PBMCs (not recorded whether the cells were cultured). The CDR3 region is CASSLAGVGIGYEQYF. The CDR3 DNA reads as TGTGCCAGCAGCCTAGCGGGGGTGGGAATCGGCTACGAGCAGTACTTC.